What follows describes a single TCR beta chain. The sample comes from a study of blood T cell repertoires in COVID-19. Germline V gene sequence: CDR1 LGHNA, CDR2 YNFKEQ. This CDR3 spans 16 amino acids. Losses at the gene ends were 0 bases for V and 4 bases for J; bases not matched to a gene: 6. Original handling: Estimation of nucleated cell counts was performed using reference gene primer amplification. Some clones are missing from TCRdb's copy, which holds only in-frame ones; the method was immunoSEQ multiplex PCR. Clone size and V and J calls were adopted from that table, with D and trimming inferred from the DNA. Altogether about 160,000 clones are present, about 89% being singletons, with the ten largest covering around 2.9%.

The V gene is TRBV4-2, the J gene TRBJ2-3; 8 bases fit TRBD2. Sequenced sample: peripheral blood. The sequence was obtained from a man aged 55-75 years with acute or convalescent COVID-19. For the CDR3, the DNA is TGTGCCAGCAGCCAAGAGGGGGCAGCGGGGGCAGATACGCAGTATTTT. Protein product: CASSQEGAAGADTQYF.